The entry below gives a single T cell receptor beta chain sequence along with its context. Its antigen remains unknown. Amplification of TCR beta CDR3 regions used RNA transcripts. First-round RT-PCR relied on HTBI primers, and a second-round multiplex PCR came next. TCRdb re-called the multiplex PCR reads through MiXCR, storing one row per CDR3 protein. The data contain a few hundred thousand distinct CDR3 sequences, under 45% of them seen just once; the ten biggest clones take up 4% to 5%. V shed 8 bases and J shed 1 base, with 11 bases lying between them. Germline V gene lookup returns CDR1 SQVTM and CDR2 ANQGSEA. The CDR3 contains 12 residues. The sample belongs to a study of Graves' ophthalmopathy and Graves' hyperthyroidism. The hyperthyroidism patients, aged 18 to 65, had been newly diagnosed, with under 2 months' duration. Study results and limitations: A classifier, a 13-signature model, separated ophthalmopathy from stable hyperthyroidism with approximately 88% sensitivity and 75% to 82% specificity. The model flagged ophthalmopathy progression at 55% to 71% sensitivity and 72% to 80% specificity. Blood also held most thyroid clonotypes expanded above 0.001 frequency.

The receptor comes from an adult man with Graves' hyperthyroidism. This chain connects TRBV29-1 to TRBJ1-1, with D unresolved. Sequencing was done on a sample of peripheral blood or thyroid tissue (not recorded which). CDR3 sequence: CSSFGRNTEAFF. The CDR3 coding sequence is TGCAGCAGTTTCGGCAGGAACACTGAAGCTTTCTTT.